This T cell receptor (beta chain) was identified during a study of T cell repertoires in cytomegalovirus infection. Study-wide background: Matching HLA type and CMV infection were both indicated by public TCR beta signatures.

Germline V CDR1 and CDR2: MNHEY, SVGAGI. V lost 4 bases, J lost 1 base, and 6 bases stayed unmatched. The CDR3 runs to 15 residues. Findings and caveats of the study: CMV-specific TCR beta clonotypes restricted by HLA-C were the ones dominating the ex vivo response.

With regard to this clonotype: Its antigen is still unknown.

TCRdb analysed the reads with MiXCR anew, one entry per CDR3 protein. This table holds approximately 910,000 distinct CDR3 sequences, around 30% found once. The chain uses TRBV6-5 and TRBJ2-5; 7 bases are a match to TRBD2. This sample comprised cultured CD8+ T cells from PBMCs, obtained from culture after CMV antigen stimulation. This sequence originates from a human donor in good health (CMV status not recorded). Some clones in this sample may be carry-over from other donors' samples. The CDR3 DNA sequence: TGTGCCAGCAGTTCCGAACTAGCGCCCCAAGAGACCCAGTACTTC. Protein: CASSSELAPQETQYF.